This TCR beta chain was profiled in a study of cytomegalovirus exposure and HLA in healthy donors. PCR primers comprised 60 Vbeta and 13 Jbeta primers. Source study methods: In a later analysis, 10 million to 11 million of about 80 million unique beta chains occurred in at least two donors. The method was immunoSEQ multiplex PCR; TCRdb's version includes in-frame clones alone and lacks a portion of them. V and J calls and clone size follow that table, whereas D and trimming were derived from the DNA. The sample consists of around 170,000 clones, roughly 71% of them appearing once. Note on this clone: Its antigen is as yet unknown.

General study findings and limits: CMV serostatus was the sole immune exposure data available. Exclusion applied to some V segments, including TRBV6-2 and TRBV6-3, as they were indistinguishable. Later work associated more than 15,000 TCR beta sequences with HLA alleles at 0.05 false discovery rate.

Germline V gene data show CDR1 as SGHNT and CDR2 as YYREEE (reference sequence). This CDR3 spans 17 amino acids. With 4 bases removed from V and 8 bases from J, the gap between germline ends came to 24 bases. Sequenced sample: PBMCs. This TCR derives from a girl aged 10 to 17 in good health and CMV-seronegative. The chain carries TRBV5-4 and TRBJ2-2; perhaps TRBD2 as D (6 bases). The CDR3 coding sequence is TGTGCCAGCAGCGGCGGCGGATCCGGGACTCCCAGGGGGGAGCTGTTTTTT. Translated, it gives CASSGGGSGTPRGELFF.